Listed here are 21 T cell receptor beta chains from one sample, sequenced in a study of blood T cell repertoires in COVID-19. Method: immunoSEQ multiplex PCR; TCRdb's copy keeps in-frame clones and lacks some. The table shows about 97,000 clones, with around nine tenths occurring only once. Sequences were obtained from peripheral blood. The receptor source for this set is a human donor in a cohort sampled during active COVID-19.

The genes are TRBV2 and TRBJ1-1, with 8 bases lining up with TRBD1. The V gene end was trimmed by 4 bases and the J gene end by 5 bases; junction bases not matched to a gene: 6. In germline, CDR1 is SNHLY, CDR2 FYNNEI. This CDR3 has 14 residues. CDR3 loop: CASSVTGGGTEAFF. In DNA form, the CDR3 reads TGTGCCAGCAGTGTAACAGGGGGGGGAACTGAAGCTTTCTTT.

The chain uses TRBV10-3 and TRBJ1-2; D is uncertain. The CDR3 is 14 amino acids. V lost 3 bases and J 6 bases, leaving 14 bases between the germline ends. From germline, CDR1 is ENHRY and CDR2 SYGVKD. As DNA, the CDR3 is TGTGCCATCAGTGAAAGGAACAGATTGGATGGCTACACCTTC. Translating gives CAISERNRLDGYTF.

The rearrangement joins TRBV6-5 to TRBJ2-2, with TRBD1 identical over 7 bases. J was trimmed by 7 bases and V by 6 bases; bases with no gene match: 8. This CDR3 contains 14 residues. CDR1 and CDR2 (germline): MNHEY, SVGAGI. CDR3 protein: CASRLPQGIGELFF. CDR3 sequence (DNA): TGTGCCAGCAGATTGCCACAGGGGATCGGGGAGCTGTTTTTT.

The rearrangement uses TRBV11-2 and TRBJ2-3; tentative D call: TRBD2 (5 bases). Trimming took 3 bases from V and 12 from J, leaving 13 bases between them. Germline-derived CDR1 and CDR2 are SGHAT and FQNNGV. CDR3 length: 12 amino acids. CDR3 sequence reads: CASSFREPTQYF. DNA for the CDR3: TGTGCCAGCAGCTTCCGGGAACCAACTCAGTATTTT.

V and J are TRBV7-9 and TRBJ2-5; 14 nucleotides align to TRBD2. CDR3 length equals 15 residues. V dropped 5 bases and J dropped 5; count of bases not matched to a gene: 4. Germline V lookup: CDR1 SEHNR, CDR2 FQNEAQ (reference sequence). The CDR3 here is CASSATSGRGETQYF. The DNA of the CDR3 is TGTGCCAGCAGCGCGACTAGCGGGAGGGGGGAGACCCAGTACTTC.

The chain combines TRBV9 with TRBJ1-2; D may be TRBD1 (6 bases). The CDR3 has 15 amino acids. Germline values: CDR1 SGDLS, CDR2 YYNGEE. Trimming removed 4 bases from V and 3 bases from J, with 16 bases in between. As DNA, the CDR3 is TGTGCCAGCAGCCGGGACAACGCTTTGTACTATGGCTACACCTTC. It specifies CASSRDNALYYGYTF.

The rearrangement joins TRBV6-6 to TRBJ2-1; TRBD2 is a possible D gene (6 bases). Germline V gene lookup returns CDR1 MNHNY and CDR2 SVGAGI (reference sequence). There are 15 residues in the CDR3. Trimming removed 0 bases at V and 4 bases at J, with 10 bases between. The CDR3 loop reads CASSYSGDLYNEQFF. The DNA for the CDR3 is TGTGCCAGCAGTTACTCCGGGGACTTGTACAATGAGCAGTTCTTC.

The rearrangement links TRBV6-5 to TRBJ2-2, with D perhaps matching TRBD2 (5 bases). The CDR3 totals 15 residues. Trimming took off 0 bases at V and 4 bases at J, with 9 bases between the two ends. Germline V gene lookup returns CDR1 MNHEY and CDR2 SVGAGI. The CDR3 region is CASSYSLGSTGELFF. CDR3 coding DNA: TGTGCCAGCAGTTACTCACTAGGGAGCACCGGGGAGCTGTTTTTT.

The chain employs TRBV19 and TRBJ2-5, with TRBD2 matching over 13 bases. Per the germline V gene, CDR1 is LNHDA and CDR2 is SQIVND (reference sequence). This CDR3 has 16 residues. The V gene end was trimmed by 3 bases and the J gene end by 0 bases; junction bases not matched to a gene: 1. Here the CDR3 DNA reads TGTGCCAGTAGTATCGGACTAGCGGGAGACCAAGAGACCCAGTACTTC. Protein sequence: CASSIGLAGDQETQYF. Combining the CDR3 with reference TRBV19 and TRBJ2-5 gives the whole variable domain DGGITQSPKYLFRKEGQNVTLSCEQNLNHDAMYWYRQDPGQGLRLIYYSQIVNDFQKGDIAEGYSVSREKKESFPLTVTSAQKNPTAFYLCASSIGLAGDQETQYFGPGTRLLVL.

The CDR3 coding sequence is TGTGCCAGCAGCATCTGGGGGGACACTGAAGCTTTCTTT. This sequence encodes CASSIWGDTEAFF. This chain joins TRBV3-1 (or the pseudogene TRBV3-2) and TRBJ1-1, with D possibly matching TRBD1 (5 bases). The CDR3 contains 13 residues. The germline V gene has CDR1 LGHDT and CDR2 YNNKEL (reference sequence). V was cut by 5 bases and J by 3 bases, with 10 bases left in between.

The chain couples TRBV5-4 to TRBJ2-5; 11 bases match TRBD2. The CDR3 extends over 14 amino acids. V shed 3 bases and J 5 bases; nucleotides not matched to a gene: 3. Germline V gene lookup returns CDR1 SGHNT and CDR2 YYREEE (reference sequence). The CDR3 here is CASSYSGGAETQYF. The CDR3 nucleotides read TGTGCCAGCAGCTATAGCGGGGGGGCGGAGACCCAGTACTTC. Full variable domain (missing parts from reference TRBV5-4 and TRBJ2-5): ETGVTQSPTHLIKTRGQQVTLRCSSQSGHNTVSWYQQALGQGPQFIFQYYREEENGRGNFPPRFSGLQFPNYSSELNVNALELDDSALYLCASSYSGGAETQYFGPGTRLLVL.

In DNA, the CDR3 is TGTGCCAGCAGCTCCGACCGGGTATGGAACACTGAAGCTTTCTTT. Translating gives CASSSDRVWNTEAFF. V is TRBV7-2 and J is TRBJ1-1; D unclear. This CDR3 is built from 15 residues. V lost 4 bases and J lost 1, with 13 bases in between. CDR1 is SGHTA, CDR2 FQGNSA, per germline.

The chain links TRBV11-3 to TRBJ2-1; 7 nucleotides align to TRBD2. Germline CDR1 and CDR2: SGHNT and YENEEA. With V trimmed by 5 bases and J by 3 bases, 4 bases remained unmatched. The CDR3 runs to 14 residues. CDR3 protein: CASSVSGDYNEQFF. CDR3 nucleotides: TGTGCCAGCAGCGTGAGCGGGGACTACAATGAGCAGTTCTTC.

This rearrangement joins TRBV15 to TRBJ1-4; the D is unclear. Germline loops: CDR1 LNHNV, CDR2 YYDKDF (reference sequence). The CDR3 is made up of 15 amino acids. Trimming shortened V by 0 bases and J by 0 bases, and 5 bases separated the two germline ends. CDR3 in amino acids: CATSRDRTTNEKLFF. The CDR3 nucleotides are TGTGCCACCAGCAGAGACCGTACAACTAATGAAAAACTGTTTTTT.

This clone was counted a single time. The chain uses TRBV5-4 and TRBJ1-2, with 8 bases that match TRBD1. V was pared by 4 bases and J by 6 bases, with 17 bases of the junction left unmatched. The CDR3 length is 17 residues. Germline V gives CDR1 SGHNT, CDR2 YYREEE (reference sequence). CDR3 protein: CASSRRDRSIPANGYTF. The CDR3, as DNA: TGTGCCAGCAGCCGGCGGGACAGGTCCATACCAGCCAATGGCTACACCTTC.

The table lists this clone with a count of one. This chain joins TRBV5-1 and TRBJ2-7, with TRBD2 matching over 10 bases. Unmatched junction bases numbered 5, after V lost 0 bases and J lost 2 bases. The CDR3 spans 16 residues. Germline V gene lookup returns CDR1 SGHRS and CDR2 YFSETQ. CDR3 in DNA: TGCGCCAGCAGCTTGGACAGCGGGGGGGCCGCCTACGAGCAGTACTTC. It translates to CASSLDSGGAAYEQYF.

This sequence joins TRBV14 and TRBJ1-2; D may be TRBD1 (6 bases). Germline CDR1 reads SGHDN; CDR2 reads FVKESK. The CDR3 runs 13 residues. Trimming left V 1 base short and J 8 bases short, with 11 bases between. CDR3 coding DNA: TGTGCCAGCAGCCAAGGCTTAACAGGGGGCTACACCTTC. Its translation: CASSQGLTGGYTF.

The V call is TRBV7-2, the J call TRBJ1-5; TRBD1 matches 9 bases. This CDR3 comprises 13 residues. Germline CDR1 is SGHTA and CDR2 is FQGNSA. The V gene end was trimmed by 5 bases and the J gene end by 7 bases; junction bases not matched to a gene: 3. The CDR3 loop is CASSTDRGQPQHF. In nucleotides, the CDR3 is TGTGCCAGCAGCACGGACAGGGGACAGCCCCAGCATTTT. Filled out from reference TRBV7-2 and TRBJ1-5, the complete variable domain reads GAGVSQSPSNKVTEKGKDVELRCDPISGHTALYWYRQSLGQGLEFLIYFQGNSAPDKSGLPSDRFSAERTGGSVSTLTIQRTQQEDSAVYLCASSTDRGQPQHFGDGTRLSIL.

In this sample, this clone turned up a few times. The same CDR3 is also encoded by other DNA sequences in this sample. The chain recombines TRBV13 with TRBJ2-2, with 7 bases that match TRBD1. There are 15 residues in the CDR3. Trimming took 6 bases from V and 5 from J; bases not matched to a gene: 9. Looked up from germline, CDR1 is PRHDT and CDR2 is FYEKMQ (reference sequence). CDR3: CASRAGTVRTGELFF. The CDR3 DNA follows: TGTGCCAGCAGGGCCGGGACAGTAAGGACCGGGGAGCTGTTTTTT.

V usage is TRBV5-1 and J usage is TRBJ2-2; no firm D call. Between the trimmed V and J ends, which lost 0 bases and 1 base, there was a span of 19 bases. CDR1 is SGHRS and CDR2 is YFSETQ in the germline V gene. There are 19 residues in the CDR3. Here the CDR3 reads CASSLGGPLRRRNTGELFF. The CDR3 region has the DNA TGCGCCAGCAGCTTGGGAGGTCCGCTCCGTAGGAGGAACACCGGGGAGCTGTTTTTT.

The J gene is TRBJ2-1, the V gene TRBV6-6, with 7 bases fitting TRBD1. The CDR3 is 14 residues long. Germline values: CDR1 MNHNY, CDR2 SVGAGI (reference sequence). V dropped 2 bases and J dropped 6; count of bases not matched to a gene: 4. CDR3 coding DNA: TGTGCCAGCAGTTACCTGGACAGGTCCAATGAGCAGTTCTTC. This codes for CASSYLDRSNEQFF.